These 27 T cell receptor beta chains were all obtained from the same sample, sequenced in a study of T-cell reconstitution after alpha-beta-depleted transplantation in children. A library of TCRbeta sequences, prepared with unique molecular identifiers, was generated. TCRdb analysed the PCR reads with MiXCR anew, one entry per CDR3 protein. Of about 97,000 distinct CDR3 sequences listed, about 7.5% are singletons. The source material was PBMCs, sampled before TCRalphabeta/CD19-depleted stem cell transplant. Receptors originate from a boy aged 2 to 10 with acute lymphoblastic leukemia, due to receive a stem cell transplant.

This CDR3 is CASSYSVGRAETQYF. DNA of the CDR3: TGTGCCAGCAGTTACTCGGTAGGGCGGGCGGAGACCCAGTACTTC. V gene TRBV6-5 combines with J gene TRBJ2-5, with D tentatively TRBD2 (5 bases). Trimming took 0 bases from V and 5 from J, leaving 13 bases between them. This CDR3 comprises 15 residues. The germline gives CDR1 MNHEY, CDR2 SVGAGI.

In this sample, this clonotype turned up many times. The CDR3 DNA is TGTGCCAGCAGTTACGGGGAAAAAGAGACCCAGTACTTC. Protein sequence: CASSYGEKETQYF. The chain recombines TRBV6-6 with TRBJ2-5; D unclear. CDR3 size: 13 residues. Trimming took off 2 bases at V and 3 bases at J, with 7 bases between the two ends. Germline V lookup: CDR1 MNHNY, CDR2 SVGAGI (reference sequence).

This clonotype was recorded many times. The J gene is TRBJ1-3, the V gene TRBV7-6; D call uncertain. V was cut by 1 base and J by 2 bases, with 6 bases left in between. This CDR3 has 14 residues. Germline lookup yields CDR1 SGHVS and CDR2 FNYEAQ. CDR3 bases: TGTGCCAGCAGCTTAGGAGGGCCTGGAAACACCATATATTTT. Translation gives CASSLGGPGNTIYF.

This sequence joins TRBV12-3 or TRBV12-4 and TRBJ2-3, with TRBD1 matching over 7 bases. V gave up 5 bases and J gave up 2 bases; unmatched junction bases: 4. CDR3 length: 14 residues. The CDR3 DNA sequence: TGTGCCAGCAGTCGGGACAGCTACACAGATACGCAGTATTTT. Protein sequence: CASSRDSYTDTQYF.

At least ten counts were recorded for this clonotype. The chain is built from TRBV7-2 and TRBJ1-5, with a weak D call TRBD1 (5 bases). Germline V CDR1 and CDR2: SGHTA, FQGNSA. V was cut by 3 bases and J by 4 bases, with 7 bases left in between. This CDR3 contains 13 residues. CDR3 residues: CASSLDTNQPQHF. CDR3 DNA sequence: TGTGCCAGCAGCTTGGACACTAATCAGCCCCAGCATTTT.

This clonotype was recorded at least ten times. V and J are TRBV7-2 and TRBJ1-2; the match to TRBD1 covers 7 bases. CDR3 length equals 14 residues. The germline gives CDR1 SGHTA, CDR2 FQGNSA. Losses at the gene ends were 4 bases for V and 2 bases for J; bases not matched to a gene: 4. This CDR3 reads CASSSEGGNYGYTF. As DNA, the CDR3 is TGTGCCAGCAGCTCCGAAGGGGGCAACTATGGCTACACCTTC.

This clonotype was counted once. In nucleotides, the CDR3 is TGTGCCAGCAGTTACGCATCCTCCGGGACAGAAGCTTTCTTT. Its protein product is CASSYASSGTEAFF. The J gene is TRBJ1-1, the V gene TRBV6-5, with a tentative D call TRBD1 (6 bases). Germline V gene sequence: CDR1 MNHEY, CDR2 SVGAGI. The V and J ends lost 2 bases and 8 bases respectively, with 15 bases between them. This CDR3 comprises 14 residues.

This clonotype was detected a few times. The chain has TRBV20-1 and TRBJ2-3, with 16 bases lining up with TRBD2. Germline V CDR1 and CDR2: DFQATT, SNEGSKA (reference sequence). The CDR3 spans 16 residues. The V segment lost 7 bases and the J segment 2 bases; nucleotides outside the gene matches: 6. CDR3 nucleotides: TGCAGTGTGAAGGGACTAGCGGGGGGGTTCACAGATACGCAGTATTTT. Its protein is CSVKGLAGGFTDTQYF.

V usage is TRBV5-1 and J usage is TRBJ1-2; no firm D call. The CDR3 contains 18 residues. The ends were cut back, 0 bases at V and 3 bases at J, with 21 bases in the middle. Germline V gene lookup returns CDR1 SGHRS and CDR2 YFSETQ. CDR3 in amino acids: CASSLVSGKPRSHYGYTF. DNA for the CDR3: TGCGCCAGCAGCTTGGTATCGGGCAAGCCGCGATCGCACTATGGCTACACCTTC.

There are a few counts of this clonotype. CDR3 DNA sequence: TGTGCCAGCGCCTGGGGACAGGGTCCGTATAATTCACCCCTCCACTTT. It specifies CASAWGQGPYNSPLHF. J is TRBJ1-6 and V is TRBV7-6, with 9 nucleotides matching TRBD1. J lost 4 bases, V lost 8 bases, and 9 bases had no gene match. The CDR3 runs 16 residues. In germline, CDR1 is SGHVS, CDR2 FNYEAQ.

This clonotype has just a few counts. The CDR3 sequence: CSARRTGGYPYEQYF. The CDR3 region has the DNA TGCAGTGCTAGACGGACAGGGGGCTACCCCTACGAGCAGTACTTC. The rearrangement links TRBV20-1 to TRBJ2-7, with TRBD1 identical over 11 bases. The V and J ends lost 2 bases and 2 bases, in that order; junction bases with no gene match: 5. This CDR3 has 15 residues. Germline V CDR1 and CDR2: DFQATT, SNEGSKA (reference sequence).

This clonotype was found many times. The V and J genes are TRBV28 and TRBJ2-3; D is undetermined. In germline, CDR1 is MDHEN, CDR2 SYDVKM. The CDR3 covers 10 residues. V lost 11 bases and J lost 6, with 9 bases in between. The CDR3 sequence: CASLGDTQYF. The CDR3 nucleotides read TGTGCCTCTCTAGGGGATACGCAGTATTTT. The complete variable domain, with remaining parts taken from reference TRBV28 and TRBJ2-3, reads DVKVTQSSRYLVKRTGEKVFLECVQDMDHENMFWYRQDPGLGLRLIYFSYDVKMKEKGDIPEGYSVSREKKERFSLILESASTNQTSMYLCASLGDTQYFGPGTRLTVL.

This clonotype was detected a few times. The chain uses TRBV7-9 and TRBJ2-5; D is ambiguous. Germline V gene lookup returns CDR1 SEHNR and CDR2 FQNEAQ (reference sequence). Trimming took off 1 base at V and 3 bases at J, with 3 bases between the two ends. This CDR3 spans 12 amino acids. The CDR3, as DNA: TGTGCCAGCAGCTTAGGAAAAGAGACCCAGTACTTC. Encoded protein: CASSLGKETQYF.

At least ten counts were recorded for this clonotype. The rearrangement links TRBV19 to TRBJ2-1; tentative D call: TRBD2 (6 bases). The CDR3 length is 13 residues. Trimming cost V 10 bases and J 8 bases, with 18 bases left between them. Germline lookup yields CDR1 LNHDA and CDR2 SQIVND (reference sequence). CDR3 DNA: TGTGCCACCGAAGGGACTCTGGGGGATGAGCAGTTCTTC. It translates to CATEGTLGDEQFF.

This clonotype has a handful of counts. The genes are TRBV5-1 and TRBJ1-1; D might be TRBD1 (6 bases). Per the germline V gene, CDR1 is SGHRS and CDR2 is YFSETQ. V dropped 1 base and J dropped 4 bases, with 11 bases sitting between them. The CDR3 totals 14 residues. CDR3 in amino acids: CASSLMPGATEAFF. CDR3 coding DNA: TGCGCCAGCAGCTTGATGCCGGGGGCCACTGAAGCTTTCTTT.

Ten or more counts support this clonotype. The chain employs TRBV25-1 and TRBJ2-7; 10 bases line up with TRBD1. The V segment lost 1 base and the J segment 2 bases; nucleotides outside the gene matches: 11. Germline V gene data show CDR1 as MGHDK and CDR2 as SYGVNS. CDR3 size: 18 residues. The CDR3 spells CASSESRGWTGGTYEQYF. The CDR3 DNA sequence: TGTGCCAGCAGTGAATCAAGGGGGTGGACAGGGGGGACCTACGAGCAGTACTTC.

This clonotype was seen ten or more times. The V call is TRBV13, the J call TRBJ1-1; the D gene is possibly TRBD1 (6 bases). CDR1 and CDR2 from the germline V gene are PRHDT and FYEKMQ (reference sequence). CDR3 length: 14 amino acids. V was pared by 7 bases and J by 5 bases, with 17 bases between. The CDR3: CASTLGGRRTEAFF. CDR3 sequence (DNA): TGTGCCAGCACCCTAGGGGGGCGGAGAACTGAAGCTTTCTTT.

This clonotype has a handful of counts. The chain uses TRBV13 and TRBJ2-7; a weak D match, TRBD2 (6 bases). The CDR3 totals 15 residues. V lost 0 bases and J 1 base, leaving 10 bases between the germline ends. The germline V gene has CDR1 PRHDT and CDR2 FYEKMQ (reference sequence). In DNA form, the CDR3 reads TGTGCCAGCAGCTTAGGCAGCGGGTGGTCCTACGAGCAGTACTTC. Residues: CASSLGSGWSYEQYF.

This clonotype was counted ten times or more. The rearrangement links TRBV7-9 to TRBJ1-1; a possible D gene is TRBD1 (6 bases). CDR1 and CDR2 from the germline V gene are SEHNR and FQNEAQ (reference sequence). The germline V and J ends were trimmed by 2 bases and 0 bases, with 10 bases remaining between them. The CDR3 length is 15 residues. The CDR3 DNA follows: TGTGCCAGCAGCTTAAGGGGGGGGATGAACACTGAAGCTTTCTTT. Translated: CASSLRGGMNTEAFF.

The genes are TRBV20-1 and TRBJ1-5; 9 bases are shared with TRBD1. Germline V CDR1 and CDR2: DFQATT, SNEGSKA (reference sequence). V gave up 2 bases and J gave up 0 bases; unmatched junction bases: 14. The CDR3 is made up of 19 amino acids. The CDR3 sequence: CSARSGTGYGILSNQPQHF. DNA of the CDR3: TGCAGTGCTAGATCAGGGACAGGGTATGGAATACTTAGCAATCAGCCCCAGCATTTT.

This clonotype was observed a handful of times. The chain links TRBV4-3 to TRBJ1-4; no definite D call. The V end was cut by 0 bases, the J end by 0 bases, with 8 bases between. Germline CDR1 LGHNA, CDR2 YSLEER. The CDR3 loop spans 16 amino acids. CDR3 loop: CASSQDLVATNEKLFF. The CDR3 nucleotides are TGCGCCAGCAGCCAAGACTTGGTTGCAACTAATGAAAAACTGTTTTTT.

This clonotype was seen many times. This rearrangement joins TRBV5-1 to TRBJ2-1, with 8 bases fitting TRBD1. The CDR3 is 13 residues long. With 5 bases clipped from V and 5 bases from J, the junction kept 3 bases outside the gene matches. Per the germline V gene, CDR1 is SGHRS and CDR2 is YFSETQ. The CDR3 nucleotides read TGCGCCAGCAGAAGGACAGGGAACAATGAGCAGTTCTTC. Translating it yields CASRRTGNNEQFF.

This clonotype was counted many times. V gene TRBV3-1 combines with J gene TRBJ2-5; D may correspond to TRBD1 or TRBD2 (5 bases each). V shed 7 bases and J shed 2 bases, with 17 bases lying between them. Germline V lookup: CDR1 LGHDT, CDR2 YNNKEL (reference sequence). The CDR3 covers 15 residues. The CDR3 reads CASTYSLGGQETQYF. The DNA for the CDR3 is TGTGCCAGCACCTACTCCCTTGGGGGACAAGAGACCCAGTACTTC.

The chain is built from TRBV7-6 and TRBJ2-2, with D perhaps assigned TRBD1 or TRBD2 (5 bases each). Trimming removed 2 bases at V and 3 bases at J, with 7 bases between. The CDR3 runs 14 residues. CDR1 is SGHVS and CDR2 is FNYEAQ in the germline V gene. The CDR3 reads CASSLLGDTGELFF. The CDR3 region has the DNA TGTGCCAGCAGCTTATTGGGGGACACCGGGGAGCTGTTTTTT.

This clonotype was recorded many times. This sequence joins TRBV10-3 and TRBJ2-5; TRBD1 matches at 9 bases. The CDR3 totals 14 residues. V shed 2 bases, J shed 2 bases, and the junction held 0 bases outside the gene matches. Germline V gene sequence: CDR1 ENHRY, CDR2 SYGVKD. Written as DNA, the CDR3 is TGTGCCATCAGTGAGGGACAGGGGCAAGAGACCCAGTACTTC. Its protein product is CAISEGQGQETQYF.

This clonotype was recorded at least ten times. This chain joins TRBV7-9 and TRBJ2-5, with D unresolved. V shed 4 bases and J shed 0 bases, with 18 bases lying between them. This CDR3 spans 17 amino acids. Germline CDR1 and CDR2: SEHNR and FQNEAQ (reference sequence). The CDR3 nucleotides read TGTGCCAGCAGCTACTACCCGGTACGCCCAGACCAAGAGACCCAGTACTTC. Translated: CASSYYPVRPDQETQYF.

This clonotype was seen a handful of times. The chain is built from TRBV10-3 and TRBJ1-1; D unresolved. The CDR3 runs to 12 residues. The V end lost 7 bases, the J end lost 4 bases, and 10 bases lay between the germline ends. Germline V gene lookup returns CDR1 ENHRY and CDR2 SYGVKD. CDR3 nucleotides: TGTGCCATCACCGACATGAGCACTGAAGCTTTCTTT. Its protein product is CAITDMSTEAFF.